This T cell receptor (beta chain) was obtained from a study of shared clonotypes between healthy human individuals. The count of this clone is one. Its target is unknown. This table comes from immunoSEQ multiplex PCR, and its TCRdb copy is limited to in-frame clones, with some not included. Among approximately 2,000,000 clones listed, 90% to 95% were seen once. Germline CDR1 and CDR2: SEHNR and FQNEAQ (reference sequence). This CDR3 is 17 amino acids long. V was pared by 0 bases and J by 0 bases, with 14 bases between. The naive CD8 population came from CD45RO-negative cells selected for CCR7, without terminally differentiated effector memory CD45RA+ cells. Each donor was a Caucasian adult residing in Nashville, Tennessee. Whole-study results and caveats: Around 5% was the fraction of naive CD4 clonotypes found shared across several donors.

The sequence was collected from a man between 18 and 29 years old in good health. Some clones in this sample may be carry-over from other donors' samples. The chain links TRBV7-9 to TRBJ1-1; D gene ambiguous. The sample comprised naive CD8+ T cells from PBMCs. The CDR3 loop is CASSLAFIGELNTEAFF. The CDR3 DNA follows: TGTGCCAGCAGCTTAGCCTTTATAGGAGAGTTGAACACTGAAGCTTTCTTT.